The clone carrying this T cell receptor beta chain was counted ten times or more. Germline CDR1 and CDR2: SGHAT and FQNNGV. J lost 4 bases, V lost 1 base, and 17 bases had no gene match. The CDR3 runs to 20 residues. This specimen comes from a study of T cells in Graves' hyperthyroidism and ophthalmopathy. Using RNA transcripts as the source, TCR beta CDR3 regions were amplified. The HTBI primer set drove a first-round RT-PCR of the TCR CDR3. Each CDR3 protein is one row after TCRdb ran MiXCR on the multiplex PCR reads. The table has some 740,000 distinct CDR3 sequences, roughly 15% seen once. The clonotype was recovered from a woman between 18 and 30 years old with Graves' hyperthyroidism. The chain couples TRBV11-2 to TRBJ2-7; 12 nucleotides align to TRBD2. Sequencing input: blood. CDR3 protein: CASSLVRRGAVLAGGYEQYF. CDR3 DNA sequence: TGTGCCAGCAGCTTAGTTCGGAGGGGAGCGGTTCTAGCGGGGGGGTACGAGCAGTACTTC.